The rows below give T cell receptor beta chains drawn from one sample of a study of blood T cell repertoires in COVID-19. Clones were read by immunoSEQ multiplex PCR, and TCRdb kept only the in-frame ones, dropping some. The table has approximately 140,000 clones, around 84% seen once. Sequencing was carried out using peripheral blood. All receptors derive from a woman aged 60-70 years with acute or convalescent COVID-19. CDR3s include the opening cysteine and the closing phenylalanine or tryptophan. D genes are given only for firm matches. Some rows have no size entry. The others give once, few or many, or a class for an expanded clone.

abundance: .
j_gene: TRBJ2-7
len: 12
d_gene: .
v_gene: TRBV30
CDR3aa: CAWKQGTYEQYF
CDR3nt: TGTGCCTGGAAACAGGGCACCTACGAGCAGTACTTC

abundance: .
j_gene: TRBJ2-7
len: 13
d_gene: .
v_gene: TRBV19
CDR3aa: CASSISRGGEQYF
CDR3nt: TGTGCCAGTAGTATCTCTCGGGGAGGCGAGCAGTACTTC

abundance: .
j_gene: TRBJ1-1
len: 14
d_gene: TRBD1
v_gene: TRBV5-3
CDR3aa: CARSGDRENTEAFF
CDR3nt: TGTGCCAGAAGCGGGGACAGGGAGAACACTGAAGCTTTCTTT

abundance: .
j_gene: TRBJ1-3
len: 15
d_gene: .
v_gene: TRBV7-9
CDR3aa: CASSHGGNSGNTIYF
CDR3nt: TGTGCCAGCAGCCACGGGGGAAACTCTGGAAACACCATATATTTT

abundance: .
j_gene: TRBJ1-1
len: 13
d_gene: .
v_gene: TRBV6-2/TRBV6-3
CDR3aa: CASSKKGYTEAFF
CDR3nt: TGTGCCAGCAGTAAGAAGGGGTACACTGAAGCTTTCTTT

abundance: .
j_gene: TRBJ2-6
len: 19
d_gene: .
v_gene: TRBV28
CDR3aa: CASMGPLGTGPSGANVLTF
CDR3nt: TGTGCCAGCATGGGGCCCTTAGGGACTGGACCCTCTGGGGCCAACGTCCTGACTTTC

abundance: .
j_gene: TRBJ1-6
len: 16
d_gene: TRBD1
v_gene: TRBV5-6
CDR3aa: CASSLDRGTINSPLHF
CDR3nt: TGTGCCAGCAGCTTGGACAGGGGGACGATTAATTCACCCCTCCACTTT

abundance: .
j_gene: TRBJ2-1
len: 11
d_gene: .
v_gene: TRBV5-5
CDR3aa: CASSLAQEQFF
CDR3nt: TGTGCCAGCAGCTTGGCCCAAGAGCAGTTCTTC

abundance: .
j_gene: TRBJ1-4
len: 11
d_gene: .
v_gene: TRBV7-2
CDR3aa: CASSLGGGLFF
CDR3nt: TGTGCCAGCAGCTTAGGGGGCGGACTGTTTTTT

abundance: .
j_gene: TRBJ1-2
len: 16
d_gene: .
v_gene: TRBV28
CDR3aa: CASSLSMGGLTYGYTF
CDR3nt: TGTGCCAGCAGTTTATCAATGGGAGGTCTTACATATGGCTACACCTTC

abundance: .
j_gene: TRBJ1-1
len: 15
d_gene: TRBD1
v_gene: TRBV5-1
CDR3aa: CASSPGTGGLTEAFF
CDR3nt: TGCGCCAGCAGCCCCGGGACAGGGGGCCTCACTGAAGCTTTCTTT

abundance: .
j_gene: TRBJ1-2
len: 14
d_gene: TRBD1
v_gene: TRBV15
CDR3aa: CATSRGSTGDGYTF
CDR3nt: TGTGCCACCAGCAGAGGATCGACAGGGGATGGCTACACCTTC

abundance: .
j_gene: TRBJ1-1
len: 15
d_gene: .
v_gene: TRBV6-1
CDR3aa: CASSEVRLPNTEAFF
CDR3nt: TGTGCCAGCAGTGAAGTTAGACTCCCGAACACTGAAGCTTTCTTT

abundance: .
j_gene: TRBJ2-7
len: 14
d_gene: TRBD2
v_gene: TRBV2
CDR3aa: CASSEGGGTYEQYF
CDR3nt: TGTGCCAGCAGTGAGGGCGGGGGGACCTACGAGCAGTACTTC

abundance: .
j_gene: TRBJ1-5
len: 14
d_gene: .
v_gene: TRBV24-1
CDR3aa: CAQITGDSNQPQHF
CDR3nt: TGTGCCCAGATAACGGGGGATAGCAATCAGCCCCAGCATTTT

abundance: once
j_gene: TRBJ1-1
len: 11
d_gene: .
v_gene: TRBV21-1
CDR3aa: CASSKGLGAFF
CDR3nt: TGTGCCAGCAGCAAGGGGCTGGGAGCTTTCTTT

abundance: .
j_gene: TRBJ2-1
len: 11
d_gene: .
v_gene: TRBV29-1
CDR3aa: CSVGGVNEQFF
CDR3nt: TGCAGCGTTGGGGGCGTCAATGAGCAGTTCTTC

abundance: .
j_gene: TRBJ2-3
len: 16
d_gene: TRBD2
v_gene: TRBV3-1/TRBV3-2
CDR3aa: CASSLRGGITTDTQYF
CDR3nt: TGTGCCAGCAGCCTCCGCGGGGGGATTACCACAGATACGCAGTATTTT

abundance: .
j_gene: TRBJ2-7
len: 16
d_gene: TRBD2
v_gene: TRBV7-8
CDR3aa: CASSRGGGSGSYEQYF
CDR3nt: TGTGCCAGCAGCCGGGGGGGAGGATCGGGGTCCTACGAGCAGTACTTC

abundance: .
j_gene: TRBJ2-3
len: 17
d_gene: TRBD2
v_gene: TRBV7-9
CDR3aa: CASSPTAGGHGTDTQYF
CDR3nt: TGTGCCAGCAGCCCTACGGCGGGGGGGCATGGGACAGATACGCAGTATTTT

abundance: .
j_gene: TRBJ2-5
len: 20
d_gene: TRBD1
v_gene: TRBV9
CDR3aa: CASSVVEGSIPGQGQETQYF
CDR3nt: TGTGCCAGCAGCGTAGTGGAGGGGAGCATACCGGGACAGGGGCAAGAGACCCAGTACTTC

abundance: .
j_gene: TRBJ2-1
len: 15
d_gene: TRBD1
v_gene: TRBV5-1
CDR3aa: CASSPGTGVLDEQFF
CDR3nt: TGCGCCAGCAGCCCCGGGACAGGGGTTTTGGATGAGCAGTTCTTC

abundance: .
j_gene: TRBJ1-4
len: 16
d_gene: .
v_gene: TRBV19
CDR3aa: CASSTRGRPTHEKLFF
CDR3nt: TGTGCCAGTAGTACCCGGGGGAGGCCCACGCATGAAAAACTGTTTTTT

abundance: once
j_gene: TRBJ2-7
len: 12
d_gene: .
v_gene: TRBV3-1/TRBV3-2
CDR3aa: CASSPGWSLQYF
CDR3nt: TGTGCCAGCAGCCCTGGCTGGTCTTTGCAGTACTTC

abundance: .
j_gene: TRBJ2-7
len: 18
d_gene: .
v_gene: TRBV9
CDR3aa: CASSVGTWTQGTPYEQYF
CDR3nt: TGTGCCAGCAGCGTAGGGACATGGACTCAGGGGACCCCCTACGAGCAGTACTTC

abundance: .
j_gene: TRBJ2-2
len: 14
d_gene: .
v_gene: TRBV30
CDR3aa: CAWSRRKLNGELFF
CDR3nt: TGTGCCTGGAGTAGGAGAAAACTGAACGGGGAGCTGTTTTTT

abundance: .
j_gene: TRBJ1-6
len: 15
d_gene: .
v_gene: TRBV28
CDR3aa: CASSTAGRSDSPLHF
CDR3nt: TGTGCCAGCAGTACCGCGGGACGAAGTGACTCACCCCTCCACTTT

abundance: .
j_gene: TRBJ1-2
len: 15
d_gene: TRBD1
v_gene: TRBV6-5
CDR3aa: CASSYGQGRTYGYTF
CDR3nt: TGTGCCAGCAGTTATGGACAGGGGAGGACCTATGGCTACACCTTC

abundance: few
j_gene: TRBJ2-2
len: 15
d_gene: .
v_gene: TRBV28
CDR3aa: CASSRGGPNTGELFF
CDR3nt: TGTGCCAGCAGTCGCGGGGGCCCGAACACCGGGGAGCTGTTTTTT

abundance: .
j_gene: TRBJ1-2
len: 15
d_gene: TRBD1
v_gene: TRBV10-2
CDR3aa: CASSPGQGTLDGYTF
CDR3nt: TGCGCCAGCAGCCCGGGACAGGGGACGTTGGATGGCTACACCTTC

abundance: .
j_gene: TRBJ2-1
len: 15
d_gene: TRBD2
v_gene: TRBV3-1/TRBV3-2
CDR3aa: CASSQVAGGVGEQFF
CDR3nt: TGTGCCAGCAGCCAAGTTGCGGGGGGGGTAGGTGAGCAGTTCTTC

abundance: .
j_gene: TRBJ2-1
len: 14
d_gene: TRBD1
v_gene: TRBV7-8
CDR3aa: CASSIDRVLNEQFF
CDR3nt: TGTGCCAGCAGCATCGACAGGGTCCTCAATGAGCAGTTCTTC

abundance: .
j_gene: TRBJ1-4
len: 15
d_gene: .
v_gene: TRBV5-5
CDR3aa: CASSRQQGGNEKLFF
CDR3nt: TGTGCCAGCAGCCGACAACAGGGAGGGAATGAAAAACTGTTTTTT

abundance: once
j_gene: TRBJ1-6
len: 13
d_gene: .
v_gene: TRBV3-1/TRBV3-2
CDR3aa: CASSPGGGSPLHF
CDR3nt: TGTGCCAGCAGCCCGGGGGGGGGTTCACCCCTCCACTTT

abundance: once
j_gene: TRBJ2-2
len: 14
d_gene: .
v_gene: TRBV6-1
CDR3aa: CASSERRGAGELFF
CDR3nt: TGTGCCAGCAGTGAAAGAAGGGGTGCCGGGGAGCTGTTTTTT

abundance: .
j_gene: TRBJ2-3
len: 15
d_gene: .
v_gene: TRBV24-1
CDR3aa: CATRGRRGGTDTQYF
CDR3nt: TGTGCCACCAGAGGACGCCGCGGCGGGACAGATACGCAGTATTTT

abundance: .
j_gene: TRBJ1-2
len: 12
d_gene: .
v_gene: TRBV25-1
CDR3aa: CASSAGSFGYTF
CDR3nt: TGTGCCAGCAGTGCCGGGTCGTTTGGCTACACCTTC

abundance: .
j_gene: TRBJ2-1
len: 15
d_gene: TRBD2
v_gene: TRBV28
CDR3aa: CASMPSGGASDEQFF
CDR3nt: TGTGCCAGCATGCCTAGCGGGGGGGCCTCAGATGAGCAGTTCTTC

abundance: .
j_gene: TRBJ2-3
len: 15
d_gene: .
v_gene: TRBV19
CDR3aa: CASSIAVSSTDTQYF
CDR3nt: TGTGCCAGTAGTATAGCAGTCTCTAGCACAGATACGCAGTATTTT

abundance: .
j_gene: TRBJ1-2
len: 14
d_gene: TRBD1
v_gene: TRBV18
CDR3aa: CASSHDRGSYGYTF
CDR3nt: TGTGCCAGCTCCCATGACAGGGGATCCTATGGCTACACCTTC

abundance: .
j_gene: TRBJ1-6
len: 13
d_gene: .
v_gene: TRBV30
CDR3aa: CAWGEQGYSPLHF
CDR3nt: TGTGCCTGGGGGGAACAGGGCTATTCACCCCTCCACTTT